The 13 T cell receptor beta chains below were found in one sample sequenced in a study of T cell repertoires in cytomegalovirus infection. Their specific antigens are unknown. MiXCR was run by TCRdb on the reads, yielding one entry per CDR3 protein. This sample has some 57,000 distinct CDR3 sequences, with around 34% found just once. The sequencing input was PBMCs, sequenced either directly or after in vitro stimulation (not recorded which). These receptor sequences come from a human donor in good health (CMV status not recorded). Some clones in this sample may be carry-over from other donors' samples.

This clonotype showed up many times. V usage is TRBV7-6 and J usage is TRBJ1-6, with D maybe TRBD1 (5 bases). CDR3 size: 13 residues. Looked up from germline, CDR1 is SGHVS and CDR2 is FNYEAQ. Trimming removed 8 bases at V and 9 bases at J, with 14 bases between. This CDR3 is CASAPGRGSPLHF. CDR3 coding DNA: TGTGCCAGCGCACCGGGGCGAGGTTCACCCCTCCACTTT. Full variable domain (missing parts from reference TRBV7-6 and TRBJ1-6): GAGVSQSPRYKVTKRGQDVALRCDPISGHVSLYWYRQALGQGPEFLTYFNYEAQQDKSGLPNDRFSAERPEGSISTLTIQRTEQRDSAMYRCASAPGRGSPLHFGNGTRLTVT.

The V gene is TRBV11-2, the J gene TRBJ2-1; 7 bases are a match to TRBD1. Per the germline V gene, CDR1 is SGHAT and CDR2 is FQNNGV. The CDR3 has 13 amino acids. V gave up 6 bases and J gave up 6 bases; unmatched junction bases: 5. The chain's CDR3 is CASRQGIGNEQFF. The CDR3 region has the DNA TGTGCCAGCAGACAGGGGATCGGCAATGAGCAGTTCTTC.

The CDR3 sequence is CASSPNGQGGNSPLHF. CDR3 DNA: TGTGCCAGCTCACCGAATGGACAGGGTGGCAATTCACCCCTCCACTTT. The J gene is TRBJ1-6, the V gene TRBV18, with 8 bases matching TRBD1. The CDR3 extends over 16 amino acids. The trim removed 3 bases at V and 7 bases at J, leaving 8 bases unmatched. The germline V gene has CDR1 KGHSH and CDR2 LQKENI.

The V and J genes are TRBV7-4 and TRBJ2-3; the D is unclear. The germline CDR1 and CDR2 sequences are SGHVT and SQSDAQ. CDR3 length: 16 amino acids. Trimming removed 3 bases from V and 0 bases from J, with 13 bases in between. CDR3 DNA: TGTGCCAGCAGCTTTATTCCCCGCCGTAGCACAGATACGCAGTATTTT. Translating it yields CASSFIPRRSTDTQYF.

CDR3 protein: CASSWIDSYTF. CDR3 in DNA: TGTGCCAGCAGCTGGATTGATTCCTACACCTTC. This chain links TRBV7-9 with TRBJ1-2; D gene ambiguous. V lost 4 bases and J 10 bases, leaving 10 bases between the germline ends. Germline V gives CDR1 SEHNR, CDR2 FQNEAQ (reference sequence). CDR3 length: 11 residues.

The CDR3 here is CASMGAGEPSTDTQYF. CDR3 in DNA: TGCGCCAGCATGGGGGCGGGAGAACCAAGCACAGATACGCAGTATTTT. The chain employs TRBV23-1 and TRBJ2-3, with a tentative D call TRBD2 (7 bases). TRBV23-1 carries the ORF label, with uncertain function. The CDR3 consists of 16 residues. Deletions cut 7 bases from V and 0 bases from J, with 17 bases between.

The chain links TRBV19 to TRBJ1-1; D not resolved. In germline, CDR1 is LNHDA, CDR2 SQIVND (reference sequence). Trimming shortened V by 7 bases and J by 6 bases, and 9 bases separated the two germline ends. This CDR3 region has 11 residues. For the CDR3, the DNA is TGTGCCAGTACCTATGGGGCTGAAGCTTTCTTT. Translation: CASTYGAEAFF.

The chain links TRBV19 to TRBJ1-1; the D gene is possibly TRBD1 (6 bases). Between the trimmed V and J ends, which lost 3 bases and 3 bases, there was a span of 14 bases. This CDR3 is 15 amino acids long. Germline V gene lookup returns CDR1 LNHDA and CDR2 SQIVND (reference sequence). The CDR3 coding sequence is TGTGCCAGTAGTATTTTTGGACAGAAGGACACTGAAGCTTTCTTT. This gives the protein CASSIFGQKDTEAFF. The full variable domain, with the rest looked up from reference TRBV19 and TRBJ1-1, is DGGITQSPKYLFRKEGQNVTLSCEQNLNHDAMYWYRQDPGQGLRLIYYSQIVNDFQKGDIAEGYSVSREKKESFPLTVTSAQKNPTAFYLCASSIFGQKDTEAFFGQGTRLTVV.

The rearrangement links TRBV20-1 to TRBJ2-3; D is perhaps TRBD2 (6 bases). The CDR3 is 14 amino acids. The germline V gene has CDR1 DFQATT and CDR2 SNEGSKA (reference sequence). The V end was cut by 5 bases, the J end by 0 bases, with 12 bases between. The CDR3 nucleotides read TGCAGTGCTGAAGCGGGCGCTAGCACAGATACGCAGTATTTT. Translated: CSAEAGASTDTQYF.

There are a few counts of this clonotype. The CDR3 loop is CASSFPGGPGNTIYF. CDR3 DNA: TGTGCCAGCAGCTTTCCAGGGGGCCCTGGAAACACCATATATTTT. The chain is built from TRBV7-8 and TRBJ1-3, with TRBD1 matching 8 bases. V trimming: 3 bases; J trimming: 2 bases; junction bases outside the gene matches: 3. The CDR3 has 15 residues. The V gene's germline CDR1 is SGHVS and CDR2 FQNEAQ.

This clonotype was seen a handful of times. CDR3 sequence (DNA): TGTGCCAGCAGTGCCGCAGGGAGGGGGCCAGATACGCAGTATTTT. Residues: CASSAAGRGPDTQYF. The rearrangement joins TRBV27 to TRBJ2-3; TRBD1 or TRBD2 may be the D gene (7 bases each). In germline, CDR1 is MNHEY, CDR2 SMNVEV (reference sequence). The V gene lost 5 bases and the J gene lost 4 bases, with 16 bases spanning the gap. The CDR3 has 15 amino acids.

This chain joins TRBV7-4 and TRBJ1-1; unclear D gene. The V gene's germline CDR1 is SGHVT and CDR2 SQSDAQ. Trimming removed 1 base at V and 7 bases at J, with 7 bases between. The CDR3 length is 12 residues. The CDR3 nucleotides are TGTGCCAGCAGCTTAGGAGCCCTTGAAGCTTTCTTT. Protein sequence: CASSLGALEAFF.

This clonotype was detected ten times or more. The rearrangement uses TRBV7-8 and TRBJ2-4; D perhaps matches TRBD2 (6 bases). CDR3 size: 17 residues. The germline V and J ends were trimmed by 0 bases and 0 bases, with 12 bases remaining between them. Germline V gives CDR1 SGHVS, CDR2 FQNEAQ. The CDR3 nucleotides read TGTGCCAGCAGCTTAGCGTCAAGACTAGGAGCCAAAAACATTCAGTACTTC. Translation gives CASSLASRLGAKNIQYF.